This TCR beta chain was observed in a study of T cell repertoires in cytomegalovirus infection. Across the study: Selected CMV epitopes included recently identified HLA-C-restricted ones as well as well-studied HLA-B-restricted ones. In public TCR beta signatures, there were indications of both CMV infection and matching HLA type.

Each CDR3 protein gets one entry after TCRdb re-called the reads with MiXCR. The sample shows roughly 990,000 distinct CDR3 sequences, 30% to 40% of them seen only once. Study-wide results and caveats: Totalled public TCR beta family frequency picked out people who carried CMV plus the relevant HLA. Predominance within the ex vivo response was attributable to HLA-C-restricted CMV-specific TCR beta clonotypes.

For this clonotype: As yet, its antigen is unknown. The junction departs from germline at one end; a sequencing error may be responsible.

This TCR came from a human donor in good health (CMV status not recorded). Some clones in this sample may be carry-over from other donors' samples. The source was cultured CD8+ T cells from PBMCs, collected from culture after CMV antigen stimulation.

The CDR3, as DNA: TGTGCCCGCAGTTACGGTGAAGGGGAGAACACTGAAGCTTTCTTT. This encodes CARSYGEGENTEAFF. The chain recombines TRBV6-6 with TRBJ1-1; tentatively, D is TRBD1 (5 bases). The CDR3 covers 15 residues. Germline V gene sequence: CDR1 MNHNY, CDR2 SVGAGI (reference sequence).